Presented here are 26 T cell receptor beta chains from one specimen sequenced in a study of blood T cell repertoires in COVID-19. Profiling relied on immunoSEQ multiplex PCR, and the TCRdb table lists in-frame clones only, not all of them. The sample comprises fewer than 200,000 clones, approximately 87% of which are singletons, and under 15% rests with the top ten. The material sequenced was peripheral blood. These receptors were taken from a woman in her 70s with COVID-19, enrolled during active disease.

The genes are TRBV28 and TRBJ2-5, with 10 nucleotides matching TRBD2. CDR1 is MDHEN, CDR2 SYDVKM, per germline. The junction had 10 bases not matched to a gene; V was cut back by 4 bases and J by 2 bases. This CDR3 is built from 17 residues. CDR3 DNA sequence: TGTGCCAGCAGTTGGGAAGGGACTAGCGAGAAACAAGAGACCCAGTACTTC. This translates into CASSWEGTSEKQETQYF. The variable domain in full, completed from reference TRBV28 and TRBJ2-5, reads DVKVTQSSRYLVKRTGEKVFLECVQDMDHENMFWYRQDPGLGLRLIYFSYDVKMKEKGDIPEGYSVSREKKERFSLILESASTNQTSMYLCASSWEGTSEKQETQYFGPGTRLLVL.

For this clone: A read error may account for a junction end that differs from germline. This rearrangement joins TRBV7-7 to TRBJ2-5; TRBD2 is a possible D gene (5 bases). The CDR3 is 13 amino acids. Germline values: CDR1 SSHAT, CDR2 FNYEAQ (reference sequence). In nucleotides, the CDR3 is TGTGCTAGCAGCTTCGGAGGCGGGGAGACCCAGTACTTC. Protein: CASSFGGGETQYF.

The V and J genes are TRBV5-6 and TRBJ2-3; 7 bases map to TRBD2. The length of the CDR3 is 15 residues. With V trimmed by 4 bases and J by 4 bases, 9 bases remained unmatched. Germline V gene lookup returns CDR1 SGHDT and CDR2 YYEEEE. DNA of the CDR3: TGTGCCAGCAGCCTAGGACTAGAGAGGGCAGATACGCAGTATTTT. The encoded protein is CASSLGLERADTQYF. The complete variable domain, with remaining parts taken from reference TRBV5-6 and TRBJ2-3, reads DAGVTQSPTHLIKTRGQQVTLRCSPKSGHDTVSWYQQALGQGPQFIFQYYEEEERQRGNFPDRFSGHQFPNYSSELNVNALLLGDSALYLCASSLGLERADTQYFGPGTRLTVL.

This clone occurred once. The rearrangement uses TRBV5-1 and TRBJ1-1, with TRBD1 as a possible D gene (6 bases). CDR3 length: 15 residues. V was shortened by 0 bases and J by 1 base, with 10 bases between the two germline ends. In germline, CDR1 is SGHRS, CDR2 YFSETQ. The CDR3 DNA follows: TGCGCCAGCAGCTTGGAAGGGACACAGAACACTGAAGCTTTCTTT. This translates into CASSLEGTQNTEAFF.

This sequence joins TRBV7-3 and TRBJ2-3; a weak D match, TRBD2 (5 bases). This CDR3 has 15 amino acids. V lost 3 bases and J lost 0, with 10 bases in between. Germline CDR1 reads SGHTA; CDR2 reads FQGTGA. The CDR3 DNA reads TGTGCCAGCAGCTTCTTAGCGTCTAGCACAGATACGCAGTATTTT. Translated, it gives CASSFLASSTDTQYF.

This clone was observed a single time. CDR3 region: CASLRTGRNTGELFF. The CDR3 region has the DNA TGTGCCAGCTTGAGGACAGGGAGGAACACCGGGGAGCTGTTTTTT. The chain has TRBV6-5 and TRBJ2-2; TRBD1 agrees at 8 bases. CDR3 size: 15 residues. V trimming: 8 bases; J trimming: 1 base; junction bases outside the gene matches: 6. CDR1 and CDR2 (germline): MNHEY, SVGAGI.

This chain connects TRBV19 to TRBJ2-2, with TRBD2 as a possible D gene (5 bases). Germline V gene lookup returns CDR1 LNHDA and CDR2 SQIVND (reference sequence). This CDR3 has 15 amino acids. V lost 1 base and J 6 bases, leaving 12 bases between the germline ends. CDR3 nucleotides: TGTGCCAGTAGTATAGCTGCGCAGAGGGCCGGGGAGCTGTTTTTT. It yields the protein CASSIAAQRAGELFF.

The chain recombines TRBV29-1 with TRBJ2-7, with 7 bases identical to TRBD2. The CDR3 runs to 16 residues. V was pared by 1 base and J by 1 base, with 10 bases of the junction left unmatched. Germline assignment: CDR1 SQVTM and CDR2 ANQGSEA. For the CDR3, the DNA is TGCAGCGTTGAAGGATTAGGCAGCGGGAATTCCTACGAGCAGTACTTC. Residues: CSVEGLGSGNSYEQYF.

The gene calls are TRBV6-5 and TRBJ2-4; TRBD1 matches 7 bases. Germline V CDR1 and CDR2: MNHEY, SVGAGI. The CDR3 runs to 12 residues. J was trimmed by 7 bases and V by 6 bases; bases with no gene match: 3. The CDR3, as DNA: TGTGCCAGCAGGGAGACAGGGAACATTCAGTACTTC. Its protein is CASRETGNIQYF.

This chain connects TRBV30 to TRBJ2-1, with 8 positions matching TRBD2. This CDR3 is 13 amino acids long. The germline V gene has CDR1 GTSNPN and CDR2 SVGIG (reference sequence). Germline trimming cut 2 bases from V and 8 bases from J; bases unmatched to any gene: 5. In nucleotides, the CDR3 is TGTGCCTGGAGTAGCGGGAGCGGGTATGAGCAGTTCTTC. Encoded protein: CAWSSGSGYEQFF.

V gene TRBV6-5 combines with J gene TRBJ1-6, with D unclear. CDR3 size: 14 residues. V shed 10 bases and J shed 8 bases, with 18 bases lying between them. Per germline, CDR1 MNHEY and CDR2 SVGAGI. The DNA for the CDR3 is TGTGCCACCGGGGTCGATCCAGTTCATTCACCCCTCCACTTT. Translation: CATGVDPVHSPLHF.

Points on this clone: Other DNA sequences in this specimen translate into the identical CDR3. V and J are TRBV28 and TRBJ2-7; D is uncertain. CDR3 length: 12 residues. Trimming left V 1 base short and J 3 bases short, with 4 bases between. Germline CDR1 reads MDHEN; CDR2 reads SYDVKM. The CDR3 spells CASSLSGYEQYF. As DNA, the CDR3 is TGTGCCAGCAGTTTATCAGGCTACGAGCAGTACTTC.

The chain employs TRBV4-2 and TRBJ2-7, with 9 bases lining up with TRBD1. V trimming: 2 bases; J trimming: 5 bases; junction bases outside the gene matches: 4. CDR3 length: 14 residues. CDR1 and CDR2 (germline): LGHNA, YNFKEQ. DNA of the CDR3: TGTGCCAGCAGCCAAATAACAGGGGGCAACGAGCAGTACTTC. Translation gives CASSQITGGNEQYF.

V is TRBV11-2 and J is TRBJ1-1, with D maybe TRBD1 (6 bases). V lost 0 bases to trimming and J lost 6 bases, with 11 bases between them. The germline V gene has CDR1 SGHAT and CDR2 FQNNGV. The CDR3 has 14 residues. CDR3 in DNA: TGTGCCAGCAGCTTAGAGCGGGGGCAAGCTGAAGCTTTCTTT. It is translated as CASSLERGQAEAFF.

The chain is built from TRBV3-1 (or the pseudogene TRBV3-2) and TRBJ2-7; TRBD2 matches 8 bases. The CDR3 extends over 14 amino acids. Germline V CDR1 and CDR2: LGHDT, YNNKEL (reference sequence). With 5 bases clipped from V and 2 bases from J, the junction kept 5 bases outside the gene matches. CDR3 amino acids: CASSTSGGPYEQYF. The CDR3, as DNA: TGTGCCAGCAGCACTAGCGGAGGCCCCTACGAGCAGTACTTC.

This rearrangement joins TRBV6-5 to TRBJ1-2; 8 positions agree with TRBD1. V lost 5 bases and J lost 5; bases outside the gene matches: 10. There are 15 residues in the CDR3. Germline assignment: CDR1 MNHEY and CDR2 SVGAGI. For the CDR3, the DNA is TGTGCCAGCAGTCGAGCCGGGACAGGTTTTTATGGCTACACCTTC. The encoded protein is CASSRAGTGFYGYTF.

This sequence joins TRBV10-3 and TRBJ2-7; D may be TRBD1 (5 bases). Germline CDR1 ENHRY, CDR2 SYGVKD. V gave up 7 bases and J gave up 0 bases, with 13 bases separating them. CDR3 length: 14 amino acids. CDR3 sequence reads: CAITKTTASYEQYF. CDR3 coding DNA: TGTGCCATCACCAAGACGACAGCCTCCTACGAGCAGTACTTC.

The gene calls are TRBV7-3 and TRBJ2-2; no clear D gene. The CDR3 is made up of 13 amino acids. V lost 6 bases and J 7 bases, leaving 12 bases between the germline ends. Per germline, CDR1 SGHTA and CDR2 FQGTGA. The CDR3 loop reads CASSPTGDGELFF. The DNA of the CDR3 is TGTGCCAGCAGTCCGACTGGAGACGGGGAGCTGTTTTTT.

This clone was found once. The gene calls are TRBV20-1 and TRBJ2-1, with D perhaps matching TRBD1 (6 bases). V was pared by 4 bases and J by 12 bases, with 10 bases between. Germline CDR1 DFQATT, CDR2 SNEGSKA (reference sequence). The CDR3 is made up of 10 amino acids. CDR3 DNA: TGCAGTGCTAAAGGGACACTGCAGTTCTTC. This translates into CSAKGTLQFF.

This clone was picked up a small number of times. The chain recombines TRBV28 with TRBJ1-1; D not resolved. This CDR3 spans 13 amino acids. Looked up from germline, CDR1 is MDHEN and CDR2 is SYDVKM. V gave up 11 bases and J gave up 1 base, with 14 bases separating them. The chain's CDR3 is CAASGGWNTEAFF. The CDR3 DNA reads TGTGCCGCCTCGGGAGGCTGGAACACTGAAGCTTTCTTT.

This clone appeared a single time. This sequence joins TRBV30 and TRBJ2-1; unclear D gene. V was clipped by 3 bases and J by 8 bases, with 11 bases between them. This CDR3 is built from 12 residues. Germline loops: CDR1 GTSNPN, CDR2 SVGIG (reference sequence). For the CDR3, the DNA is TGTGCCTGGAGGAACGGCGGCGATGAGCAGTTCTTC. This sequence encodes CAWRNGGDEQFF.

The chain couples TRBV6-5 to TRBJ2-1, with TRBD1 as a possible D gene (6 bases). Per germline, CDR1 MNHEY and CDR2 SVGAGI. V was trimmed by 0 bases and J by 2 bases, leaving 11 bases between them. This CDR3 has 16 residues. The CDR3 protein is CASSYSRGGTYNEQFF. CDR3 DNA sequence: TGTGCCAGCAGTTACTCCAGGGGTGGGACCTACAATGAGCAGTTCTTC.

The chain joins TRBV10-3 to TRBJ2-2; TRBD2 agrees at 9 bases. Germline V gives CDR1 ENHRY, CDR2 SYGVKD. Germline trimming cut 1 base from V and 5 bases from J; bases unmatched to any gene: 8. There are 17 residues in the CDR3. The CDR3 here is CAISEYPGTSTTGELFF. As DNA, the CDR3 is TGTGCCATCAGTGAGTACCCCGGGACTAGCACGACCGGGGAGCTGTTTTTT.

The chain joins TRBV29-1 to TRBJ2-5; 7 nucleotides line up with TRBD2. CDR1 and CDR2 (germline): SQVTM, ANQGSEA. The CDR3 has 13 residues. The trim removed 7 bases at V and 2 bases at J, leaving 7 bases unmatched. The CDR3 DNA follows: TGCAGCGCAATTGGGGGGGAACAAGAGACCCAGTACTTC. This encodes CSAIGGEQETQYF.

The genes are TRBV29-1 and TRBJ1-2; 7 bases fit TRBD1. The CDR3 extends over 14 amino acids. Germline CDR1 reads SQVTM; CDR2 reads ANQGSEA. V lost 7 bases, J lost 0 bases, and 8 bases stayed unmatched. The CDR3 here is CSASRGEPNYGYTF. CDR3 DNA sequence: TGCAGCGCCAGCAGGGGGGAACCTAACTATGGCTACACCTTC.

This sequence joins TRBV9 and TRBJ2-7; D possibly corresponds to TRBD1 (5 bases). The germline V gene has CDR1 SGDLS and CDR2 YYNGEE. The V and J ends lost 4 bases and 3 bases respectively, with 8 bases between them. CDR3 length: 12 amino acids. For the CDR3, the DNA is TGTGCCAGCAGCAGGCAGGGCTACGAGCAGTACTTC. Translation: CASSRQGYEQYF.